A single sample is the source of the 21 T cell receptor beta chains below, sequenced in a study of blood T cell repertoires in COVID-19. The table came from immunoSEQ multiplex PCR; TCRdb's copy has only in-frame clones and leaves some out. The table records some 200,000 clones, about 86% of them present only once. Sequences were obtained from peripheral blood. The receptors were gathered from a woman aged 50 to 60 with acute or convalescent COVID-19.

The table lists this clone with a few counts. The chain combines TRBV12-5 with TRBJ1-5, with D hard to call. CDR3 size: 13 residues. V lost 3 bases to trimming and J lost 5 bases, with 8 bases between them. Germline CDR1 and CDR2: LGHNT and FRNRAP. The CDR3 protein is CASGFLEYQPQHF. Written as DNA, the CDR3 is TGTGCTAGTGGTTTCCTGGAGTATCAGCCCCAGCATTTT. The whole variable domain, remainder taken from reference TRBV12-5 and TRBJ1-5, is DARVTQTPRHKVTEMGQEVTMRCQPILGHNTVFWYRQTMMQGLELLAYFRNRAPLDDSGMPKDRFSAEMPDATLATLKIQPSEPRDSAVYFCASGFLEYQPQHFGDGTRLSIL.

The chain uses TRBV7-2 and TRBJ2-6, with a tentative D call TRBD1 (6 bases). Germline lookup yields CDR1 SGHTA and CDR2 FQGNSA. The germline V and J ends were trimmed by 5 bases and 0 bases, with 14 bases remaining between them. The CDR3 is 17 amino acids. The CDR3 DNA is TGTGCCAGCAGCCCGACAGGCGGTGGCTCTGGGGCCAACGTCCTGACTTTC. This codes for CASSPTGGGSGANVLTF.

On this clone itself: Its ends do not fully match the called genes, so a read error is possible. The V and J genes are TRBV3-1 (or the pseudogene TRBV3-2) and TRBJ2-3; D ambiguous. The CDR3 spans 11 residues. Per the germline V gene, CDR1 is LGHDT and CDR2 is YNNKEL (reference sequence). The CDR3 DNA reads as TGTGCCAGCAGCCAAGAGTGGCAGAGGCATTTT. It translates to CASSQEWQRHF.

The chain uses TRBV5-4 and TRBJ2-6; 8 bases are a match to TRBD2. V shed 7 bases and J 4 bases; nucleotides not matched to a gene: 10. The CDR3 contains 16 residues. CDR1 and CDR2 (germline): SGHNT, YYREEE (reference sequence). The CDR3 here is CASDQAGVSGANVLTF. CDR3 DNA sequence: TGTGCCAGCGACCAAGCGGGAGTTTCCGGGGCCAACGTCCTGACTTTC. Full variable domain (outside the CDR3, taken from reference TRBV5-4 and TRBJ2-6): ETGVTQSPTHLIKTRGQQVTLRCSSQSGHNTVSWYQQALGQGPQFIFQYYREEENGRGNFPPRFSGLQFPNYSSELNVNALELDDSALYLCASDQAGVSGANVLTFGAGSRLTVL.

The chain uses TRBV5-6 and TRBJ1-2, with D unclear. CDR1 is SGHDT and CDR2 is YYEEEE in the germline V gene. CDR3 length: 13 residues. Trimming cost V 3 bases and J 3 bases, with 9 bases left between them. CDR3 residues: CASSSESYYGYTF. The CDR3 bases are TGTGCCAGCAGCTCGGAGTCCTACTATGGCTACACCTTC. Drawing the rest from reference TRBV5-6 and TRBJ1-2, the complete variable domain is DAGVTQSPTHLIKTRGQQVTLRCSPKSGHDTVSWYQQALGQGPQFIFQYYEEEERQRGNFPDRFSGHQFPNYSSELNVNALLLGDSALYLCASSSESYYGYTFGSGTRLTVV.

This clone occurred a few times. CDR3 loop: CASTPGGAAGELFF. DNA of the CDR3: TGCGCCAGCACCCCGGGAGGTGCCGCCGGGGAGCTGTTTTTT. This chain links TRBV5-1 with TRBJ2-2; TRBD2 agrees at 7 bases. V gave up 6 bases and J gave up 6 bases; unmatched junction bases: 8. This CDR3 spans 14 amino acids. Per germline, CDR1 SGHRS and CDR2 YFSETQ.

The chain has TRBV11-3 and TRBJ2-5, with a weak D call TRBD1 (6 bases). Trimming removed 5 bases from V and 2 bases from J, with 15 bases in between. The V gene's germline CDR1 is SGHNT and CDR2 YENEEA. The CDR3 totals 15 residues. The chain's CDR3 is CASSPGTTKQETQYF. As DNA, the CDR3 is TGTGCCAGCAGCCCCGGGACAACAAAACAAGAGACCCAGTACTTC.

This chain links TRBV5-1 with TRBJ1-6; the D gene is possibly TRBD1 (5 bases). CDR1 SGHRS and CDR2 YFSETQ come from the germline V gene. V lost 0 bases and J 8 bases, leaving 9 bases between the germline ends. The CDR3 spans 14 residues. CDR3 loop: CASSLDGGYSPLHF. The CDR3 DNA follows: TGCGCCAGCAGCTTGGACGGGGGGTATTCACCCCTCCACTTT.

The chain is built from TRBV6-1 and TRBJ1-5; TRBD1 aligns across 7 bases. Germline V gene data show CDR1 as MNHNS and CDR2 as SASEGT. V trimming: 3 bases; J trimming: 0 bases; junction bases outside the gene matches: 14. This CDR3 spans 19 amino acids. The CDR3 DNA is TGTGCCAGCAGTGACCTAAGGCAGGGGGGTTTTTATAGCAATCAGCCCCAGCATTTT. It encodes CASSDLRQGGFYSNQPQHF.

V and J are TRBV24-1 and TRBJ2-2; 14 bases are a match to TRBD2. The J segment lost 6 bases and the V segment lost 5 bases, leaving 4 bases of the junction unmatched. Germline CDR1 is KGHDR and CDR2 is SFDVKD. This CDR3 contains 16 residues. CDR3 nucleotide sequence: TGTGCCACCAGTGGCAGACTAGCGGGGGGGCCCGGGGAGCTGTTTTTT. Protein sequence: CATSGRLAGGPGELFF.

The chain uses TRBV5-1 and TRBJ2-5; 12 bases map to TRBD2. Germline-derived CDR1 and CDR2 are SGHRS and YFSETQ. Trimming at V came to 4 bases and at J to 2 bases, leaving 3 bases not matched to a gene. The CDR3 contains 15 residues. Here the CDR3 reads CASSPGLAGQETQYF. The DNA of the CDR3 is TGCGCCAGCAGCCCGGGACTAGCGGGTCAAGAGACCCAGTACTTC.

About this clone itself: One junction end disagrees with the germline gene, perhaps due to a read error. This rearrangement joins TRBV11-2 to TRBJ2-7; 13 bases are shared with TRBD2. This CDR3 contains 13 residues. The germline CDR1 and CDR2 sequences are SGHAT and FQNNGV. DNA for the CDR3: TGTGCCGGCAGGACTAGCGGGGGCTACGAGCAGTACTTC. Translating gives CAGRTSGGYEQYF.

V usage is TRBV6-1 and J usage is TRBJ2-1, with 7 bases that match TRBD2. The CDR3 sequence is 17 residues long. CDR1 and CDR2 (germline): MNHNS, SASEGT. Losses at the gene ends were 3 bases for V and 7 bases for J; bases not matched to a gene: 15. The CDR3 coding sequence is TGTGCCAGCAGTGACGAGGGAGGGCATATCGGGGGAAATGAGCAGTTCTTC. Its translation: CASSDEGGHIGGNEQFF.

This chain joins TRBV7-2 and TRBJ1-5; 7 bases are shared with TRBD1. Germline CDR1 and CDR2: SGHTA and FQGNSA. V lost 5 bases to trimming and J lost 4 bases; unmatched junction nucleotides: 8. The CDR3 runs 15 residues. The CDR3 reads CASSITGTANQPQHF. The CDR3 DNA sequence: TGTGCCAGCAGCATCACCGGGACAGCTAATCAGCCCCAGCATTTT. The full variable domain, with the rest looked up from reference TRBV7-2 and TRBJ1-5, is GAGVSQSPSNKVTEKGKDVELRCDPISGHTALYWYRQSLGQGLEFLIYFQGNSAPDKSGLPSDRFSAERTGGSVSTLTIQRTQQEDSAVYLCASSITGTANQPQHFGDGTRLSIL.

CDR3 protein: CASSIEQGFTEAFF. CDR3 coding DNA: TGTGCCAGTAGTATAGAACAGGGGTTCACTGAAGCTTTCTTT. The chain combines TRBV19 with TRBJ1-1, with TRBD1 matching 7 bases. Germline assignment: CDR1 LNHDA and CDR2 SQIVND (reference sequence). Trimming took 0 bases from V and 4 from J; bases not matched to a gene: 2. This CDR3 spans 14 amino acids.

The chain has TRBV18 and TRBJ2-1; D is possibly TRBD1 (6 bases). V lost 3 bases and J lost 7, with 16 bases in between. CDR3 length: 15 amino acids. Germline V CDR1 and CDR2: KGHSH, LQKENI. In DNA form, the CDR3 reads TGTGCCAGCTCACCTTTTACAGGGCTTGAGAATGAGCAGTTCTTC. It encodes CASSPFTGLENEQFF.

This clone was detected only once. The genes are TRBV5-6 and TRBJ2-7; 7 bases match TRBD1. CDR1 and CDR2 from the germline V gene are SGHDT and YYEEEE. The CDR3 spans 15 residues. J was trimmed by 0 bases and V by 7 bases; bases with no gene match: 10. CDR3 sequence: CASADRDPLSYEQYF. In nucleotides, the CDR3 is TGTGCCAGCGCTGACAGGGACCCCCTCTCCTACGAGCAGTACTTC.

The chain has TRBV14 and TRBJ2-3, with 10 bases lining up with TRBD2. The CDR3 is 17 amino acids. Germline CDR1 is SGHDN and CDR2 is FVKESK. Trimming removed 4 bases from V and 4 bases from J; junction bases left unmatched: 11. The CDR3 sequence is CASSPHSRLAGADTQYF. CDR3 sequence (DNA): TGTGCCAGCAGCCCCCATTCCCGGCTAGCGGGAGCAGATACGCAGTATTTT.

The chain is built from TRBV5-5 and TRBJ1-2; no firm D call. The V end lost 4 bases, the J end lost 4 bases, and 14 bases lay between the germline ends. The CDR3 totals 14 residues. In germline, CDR1 is SGHKS, CDR2 YYEKEE (reference sequence). CDR3 sequence (DNA): TGTGCCAGCAGCACGGACTGGAGGGTCTATGGCTACACCTTC. This sequence encodes CASSTDWRVYGYTF. The whole variable domain, remainder taken from reference TRBV5-5 and TRBJ1-2, is DAGVTQSPTHLIKTRGQQVTLRCSPISGHKSVSWYQQVLGQGPQFIFQYYEKEERGRGNFPDRFSARQFPNYSSELNVNALLLGDSALYLCASSTDWRVYGYTFGSGTRLTVV.

The V and J genes are TRBV19 and TRBJ2-2; 7 nucleotides align to TRBD1. This CDR3 has 14 residues. Germline assignment: CDR1 LNHDA and CDR2 SQIVND (reference sequence). With 5 bases clipped from V and 9 bases from J, the junction kept 9 bases outside the gene matches. CDR3 amino acids: CASSVTGKARELFF. The CDR3 DNA follows: TGTGCCAGTAGTGTGACAGGGAAGGCGCGGGAGCTGTTTTTT.

The chain couples TRBV6-2 or TRBV6-3 to TRBJ1-1; 8 bases map to TRBD1. The germline gives CDR1 MNHEY, CDR2 SVGEGT. The CDR3 is 14 amino acids. With V trimmed by 6 bases and J by 0 bases, 3 bases remained unmatched. The CDR3 loop reads CASSRDRMNTEAFF. CDR3 nucleotide sequence: TGTGCCAGCAGCAGGGACAGGATGAACACTGAAGCTTTCTTT.